This TCR beta chain is from a study of radiotherapy plus CTLA-4 blockade in lung cancer. Study at large: Patients showed objective responses in 15% to 20% of cases, and disease control was achieved by 31%. Findings of the study overall: Alongside interferon-beta, early blood T cell clone dynamics were reportedly the best predictor of response. Blood TCR clones of tumor origin expanded after radiotherapy plus ipilimumab.

Concerning this clone itself: Its specificity is not known.

Profiled with immunoSEQ multiplex PCR; TCRdb holds only in-frame clones, not every one. The data contain roughly 71,000 clones, approximately 80% of them singletons. Trimming cost V 6 bases and J 1 base; bases outside gene matches: 7. The CDR3 spans 15 residues. Germline V gene lookup returns CDR1 SGHAT and CDR2 FQNNGV. The chain uses TRBV11-2 and TRBJ2-3; 7 nucleotides match TRBD2. The clonotype comes from a human donor with non-small cell lung cancer who had a complete response to radiotherapy plus ipilimumab. The source was peripheral blood, collected from a patient treated with radiotherapy plus ipilimumab. The CDR3 bases are TGTGCCAGCAGTTTTAGCGGGTGGGGCACAGATACGCAGTATTTT. This gives the protein CASSFSGWGTDTQYF.